The next 32 T cell receptor beta chains were all read from a single sample in a study of cytomegalovirus exposure and HLA in healthy donors (dated by TCRdb to 2016 to 2017). The receptor library was made with the immunoSEQ multiplex PCR assay. A mixture of 60 forward primers for TCR Vbeta segments and 13 reverse primers for TCR Jbeta segments was used in the multiplex PCR. Drawn from immuneACCESS, this table holds only the in-frame rearrangements with V and J called that TCRdb kept. Clones are partly lost; checked studies trace under half to an unresolved V gene and leave the rest unexplained. This sample gives under 250,000 clones in total; around 81% of them show up just once. Of the sample, approximately 2.1% falls within the top ten clones. Sequencing used PBMCs. The receptor set was obtained from a man aged 25 to 40 in good health and CMV-seronegative.

This chain joins TRBV28 and TRBJ1-5; D uncertain. CDR1 and CDR2 from the germline V gene are MDHEN and SYDVKM. The length of the CDR3 is 14 residues. The CDR3 sequence is CGGSRVGGNQPQHF. The DNA for the CDR3 is TGTGGCGGCAGCCGGGTAGGTGGCAATCAGCCCCAGCATTTT.

The genes are TRBV7-9 and TRBJ2-7; 10 nucleotides match TRBD1. The V gene end was trimmed by 11 bases and the J gene end by 1 base; junction bases not matched to a gene: 2. This CDR3 is 12 amino acids long. The germline V gene encodes CDR1 SEHNR and CDR2 FQNEAQ (reference sequence). In DNA form, the CDR3 reads TGTGCCGGGGGACAGGGGTCCTACGAGCAGTACTTC. Protein sequence: CAGGQGSYEQYF.

V and J are TRBV18 and TRBJ1-4; D unclear. CDR3 length equals 15 residues. Germline V gene data show CDR1 as KGHSH and CDR2 as LQKENI. The V and J ends lost 1 base and 7 bases respectively, with 13 bases between them. DNA of the CDR3: TGTGCCAGCTCACCACTTGCGGGCCCCGCTGAAAAACTGTTTTTT. Translation gives CASSPLAGPAEKLFF. Based on the CDR3 plus reference TRBV18 and TRBJ1-4, the full variable domain is NAGVMQNPRHLVRRRGQEARLRCSPMKGHSHVYWYRQLPEEGLKFMVYLQKENIIDESGMPKERFSAEFPKEGPSILRIQQVVRGDSAAYFCASSPLAGPAEKLFFGSGTQLSVL.

This chain joins TRBV7-9 and TRBJ2-2; 8 bases fit TRBD2. J gave up 2 bases and V 5 bases, and 13 bases lay outside the gene matches. The CDR3 runs to 18 residues. Looked up from germline, CDR1 is SEHNR and CDR2 is FQNEAQ (reference sequence). CDR3 nucleotides: TGTGCCAGCAGCCCACACCCCACTAGCGGAGGCAACACCGGGGAGCTGTTTTTT. Residues: CASSPHPTSGGNTGELFF.

Only one count was recorded for this clone. At one boundary the junction diverges from the germline segment, which might be a read error. The chain recombines TRBV10-3 with TRBJ1-2; 8 bases fit TRBD1. The CDR3 runs 14 residues. Germline V gene lookup returns CDR1 ENHRY and CDR2 SYGVKD. The CDR3 is CATKLQGGNFGYTF. CDR3 bases: TGTGCCACCAAGTTACAGGGGGGAAACTTTGGCTACACCTTC.

J is TRBJ2-1 and V is TRBV5-1; tentatively, D is TRBD2 (6 bases). Germline CDR1 and CDR2: SGHRS and YFSETQ. This CDR3 spans 14 amino acids. V lost 1 base and J 8 bases, leaving 13 bases between the germline ends. The CDR3 sequence is CASSLRSGWDEQFF. CDR3 DNA sequence: TGCGCCAGCAGCTTGAGGAGCGGGTGGGATGAGCAGTTCTTC.

The CDR3: CASSLVLAGEQYF. CDR3 nucleotide sequence: TGTGCCAGCAGCTTGGTACTAGCTGGCGAGCAGTACTTC. The V gene is TRBV5-4, the J gene TRBJ2-7; D may be TRBD2 (6 bases). Trimming removed 0 bases from V and 6 bases from J, with 10 bases in between. The CDR3 consists of 13 residues. Per the germline V gene, CDR1 is SGHNT and CDR2 is YYREEE (reference sequence).

V is TRBV6-5 and J is TRBJ1-1, with D perhaps TRBD1 (6 bases). CDR1 is MNHEY, CDR2 SVGAGI, per germline. The V gene lost 4 bases and the J gene lost 0 bases, with 12 bases spanning the gap. The CDR3 has 15 residues. This CDR3 is CASSFAGDVNTEAFF. The CDR3 coding sequence is TGTGCCAGCAGTTTCGCAGGGGACGTGAACACTGAAGCTTTCTTT.

The chain links TRBV4-1 to TRBJ2-5, with 12 bases fitting TRBD2. The J call is in doubt because the DNA end fits TRBJ2-7 better. Germline V CDR1 and CDR2: MGHRA, YSYEKL. The CDR3 is 17 amino acids. The CDR3 is CASSLTSGSVKSYEQYF. The CDR3 DNA follows: TGCGCCAGCAGCCTGACTAGCGGGAGCGTCAAGTCCTACGAGCAGTACTTC.

The chain has TRBV7-9 and TRBJ1-5, with 7 nucleotides matching TRBD1. There are 15 residues in the CDR3. The V gene end was trimmed by 0 bases and the J gene end by 5 bases; junction bases not matched to a gene: 4. In germline, CDR1 is SEHNR, CDR2 FQNEAQ (reference sequence). CDR3 sequence: CASSLAGTAHQPQHF. The CDR3 region has the DNA TGTGCCAGCAGCTTAGCGGGGACAGCCCATCAGCCCCAGCATTTT.

The rearrangement links TRBV5-4 to TRBJ2-1, with 15 bases aligning to TRBD2. V trimming: 2 bases; J trimming: 3 bases; junction bases outside the gene matches: 12. Germline V gene data show CDR1 as SGHNT and CDR2 as YYREEE (reference sequence). The CDR3 runs 20 residues. CDR3 DNA: TGTGCCAGCAGCTTTAGCGGACTAGCGGGAGGGCCGCCCCTCTACAATGAGCAGTTCTTC. Translating it yields CASSFSGLAGGPPLYNEQFF.

The chain employs TRBV7-9 and TRBJ2-7; TRBD1 matches 9 bases. From germline, CDR1 is SEHNR and CDR2 FQNEAQ (reference sequence). Losses at the gene ends were 4 bases for V and 7 bases for J; bases not matched to a gene: 8. The CDR3 contains 14 residues. In DNA form, the CDR3 reads TGTGCCAGCAGCTACGGACAGGGGCGGGGAGAGCAGTACTTC. It codes for CASSYGQGRGEQYF. The complete variable domain, with remaining parts taken from reference TRBV7-9 and TRBJ2-7, reads DTGVSQNPRHKITKRGQNVTFRCDPISEHNRLYWYRQTLGQGPEFLTYFQNEAQLEKSRLLSDRFSAERPKGSFSTLEIQRTEQGDSAMYLCASSYGQGRGEQYFGPGTRLTVT.

The chain has TRBV27 and TRBJ1-1, with D possibly being TRBD1 (6 bases). With 0 bases removed from V and 5 bases from J, the gap between germline ends came to 10 bases. From germline, CDR1 is MNHEY and CDR2 SMNVEV (reference sequence). The CDR3 loop spans 14 amino acids. CDR3 DNA: TGTGCCAGCAGTTTATCCGCCAGGGGAACTGAAGCTTTCTTT. Protein product: CASSLSARGTEAFF.

The rearrangement uses TRBV9 and TRBJ2-1; 11 bases align to TRBD2. V gave up 0 bases and J gave up 8 bases; unmatched junction bases: 4. CDR1 SGDLS and CDR2 YYNGEE come from the germline V gene. The CDR3 is made up of 15 amino acids. CDR3 DNA: TGTGCCAGCAGCGTAGAAACTAGCGGGAGCGATGAGCAGTTCTTC. Its translation: CASSVETSGSDEQFF.

To note about this clone: The sample carries other DNA sequences with the same CDR3. The V gene is TRBV6-1, the J gene TRBJ2-7; 10 bases fit TRBD2. Germline V gene lookup returns CDR1 MNHNS and CDR2 SASEGT. J lost 3 bases, V lost 2 bases, and 1 base had no gene match. There are 14 residues in the CDR3. CDR3: CASSETSGDYEQYF. The DNA for the CDR3 is TGTGCCAGCAGTGAAACTAGCGGGGACTACGAGCAGTACTTC.

V is TRBV7-3 and J is TRBJ2-3, with 7 bases lining up with TRBD1. The V gene's germline CDR1 is SGHTA and CDR2 FQGTGA. With 1 base clipped from V and 0 bases from J, the junction kept 1 base outside the gene matches. The CDR3 has 15 residues. CDR3 loop: CASSLNRGSTDTQYF. In DNA form, the CDR3 reads TGTGCCAGCAGCTTAAACAGGGGAAGCACAGATACGCAGTATTTT.

V gene TRBV6-5 combines with J gene TRBJ2-2; TRBD2 aligns across 15 bases. V shed 6 bases, J shed 7 bases, and the junction held 3 bases outside the gene matches. CDR3 length: 15 amino acids. Looked up from germline, CDR1 is MNHEY and CDR2 is SVGAGI. In nucleotides, the CDR3 is TGTGCCAGCAGGGGGACTAGCGGGAGGCGCGGGGAGCTGTTTTTT. Protein: CASRGTSGRRGELFF.

This clone was seen only a few times. This rearrangement joins TRBV7-9 to TRBJ1-6; TRBD1 is a possible D gene (5 bases). V lost 4 bases and J 5 bases, leaving 9 bases between the germline ends. This CDR3 comprises 14 residues. The germline gives CDR1 SEHNR, CDR2 FQNEAQ (reference sequence). In nucleotides, the CDR3 is TGTGCCAGCAGCTCCATGACAGATAATTCACCCCTCCACTTT. It translates to CASSSMTDNSPLHF.

The CDR3 spells CASSLTSGNNEQFF. Here the CDR3 DNA reads TGCGCCAGCAGCTTAACTAGCGGAAACAATGAGCAGTTCTTC. The chain carries TRBV5-1 and TRBJ2-1; 8 positions agree with TRBD2. CDR1 and CDR2 (germline): SGHRS, YFSETQ. The trim removed 2 bases at V and 5 bases at J, leaving 3 bases unmatched. CDR3 length: 14 amino acids.

The chain carries TRBV6-9 and TRBJ1-1, with 9 bases lining up with TRBD1. Germline values: CDR1 MNHGY, CDR2 SVAAGI. The CDR3 is 15 residues long. The trim removed 2 bases at V and 1 base at J, leaving 2 bases unmatched. The CDR3 DNA follows: TGTGCCAGCAGTTATAAGGGACAGGGGAACACTGAAGCTTTCTTT. Its protein is CASSYKGQGNTEAFF.

This chain joins TRBV28 and TRBJ2-1, with D maybe TRBD2 (6 bases). Trimming took 2 bases from V and 6 from J, leaving 11 bases between them. CDR1 is MDHEN and CDR2 is SYDVKM in the germline V gene. This CDR3 region has 14 residues. The CDR3 protein is CASSLIRGGNEQFF. The CDR3 nucleotides read TGTGCCAGCAGTTTAATAAGGGGAGGCAATGAGCAGTTCTTC.

J is TRBJ1-6 and V is TRBV11-2; D might be TRBD1 (6 bases). This CDR3 region has 17 residues. Germline CDR1 and CDR2: SGHAT and FQNNGV. Trimming took off 6 bases at V and 7 bases at J, with 22 bases between the two ends. The CDR3 DNA reads TGTGCCAGCAGTTTTAGTTTTGCCCAGGGGAGCAATTCACCCCTCCACTTT. Residues: CASSFSFAQGSNSPLHF.

Note on this clone: The CDR3 end shows no conserved phenylalanine or tryptophan, and so a read error is likely. The chain uses TRBV7-3 and TRBJ1-1; D is unclear. V lost 1 base, J lost 0 bases, and 9 bases lay in between. The CDR3 contains 15 residues. Germline lookup yields CDR1 SGHTA and CDR2 FQGTGA. The CDR3: CASSLNAGMNTEAFL. The CDR3 coding sequence is TGTGCCAGCAGCTTAAATGCCGGGATGAACACTGAAGCTTTCCTT.

This chain uses TRBV5-4 with TRBJ2-1; maybe TRBD2 (6 bases). The CDR3 is made up of 14 amino acids. The germline CDR1 and CDR2 sequences are SGHNT and YYREEE (reference sequence). Deletions cut 4 bases from V and 5 bases from J, with 13 bases between. The CDR3 reads CASSPGTLNNEQFF. CDR3 in DNA: TGTGCCAGCAGCCCCGGGACTCTGAACAATGAGCAGTTCTTC.

This clone was seen a few times. The chain employs TRBV6-1 and TRBJ2-7; the D is unclear. Germline assignment: CDR1 MNHNS and CDR2 SASEGT. Trimming removed 8 bases from V and 4 bases from J, with 6 bases in between. The CDR3 is 10 residues long. CDR3 sequence: CASPRYEQYF. Written as DNA, the CDR3 is TGTGCCAGCCCTAGGTACGAGCAGTACTTC.

The chain has TRBV10-3 and TRBJ2-5; 7 nucleotides agree with TRBD1. Per the germline V gene, CDR1 is ENHRY and CDR2 is SYGVKD. The V segment lost 11 bases and the J segment 1 base; nucleotides outside the gene matches: 7. CDR3 length equals 13 residues. The CDR3 reads CAVNRGTQETQYF. CDR3 DNA sequence: TGTGCCGTAAACAGGGGTACCCAAGAGACCCAGTACTTC.

The V and J genes are TRBV2 and TRBJ2-1; 7 nucleotides line up with TRBD2. CDR1 is SNHLY and CDR2 is FYNNEI in the germline V gene. Trimming at V came to 8 bases and at J to 4 bases, leaving 8 bases not matched to a gene. This CDR3 has 14 amino acids. This CDR3 is CASSLAGEYNEQFF. The CDR3 DNA sequence: TGTGCCAGCTCTCTCGCGGGAGAGTACAATGAGCAGTTCTTC.

This clone was seen only once. The chain couples TRBV5-1 to TRBJ2-7; possibly TRBD2 for D (6 bases). There are 13 residues in the CDR3. Trimming cost V 4 bases and J 8 bases, with 16 bases left between them. Germline lookup yields CDR1 SGHRS and CDR2 YFSETQ. The CDR3 is CASSPGLASQQYF. The CDR3 DNA reads TGCGCCAGCAGCCCGGGACTGGCTTCGCAGCAGTACTTC.

This clone came up once. The chain joins TRBV11-2 to TRBJ1-5; 9 bases fit TRBD1. Germline V gene data show CDR1 as SGHAT and CDR2 as FQNNGV. CDR3 length: 15 residues. J lost 3 bases, V lost 5 bases, and 5 bases had no gene match. CDR3: CASSLGTGINQPQHF. CDR3 nucleotide sequence: TGTGCCAGCAGCCTCGGGACAGGGATCAATCAGCCCCAGCATTTT.

This clone was seen a handful of times. The chain couples TRBV29-1 to TRBJ2-4, with D perhaps TRBD1 (5 bases). Trimming pared 3 bases from V and 9 bases from J, leaving 12 bases between. The CDR3 is 12 amino acids. Germline V gene sequence: CDR1 SQVTM, CDR2 ANQGSEA. CDR3 amino acids: CSVEDTLLIQYF. The DNA of the CDR3 is TGCAGCGTTGAGGACACCCTCCTCATTCAGTACTTC.

This chain joins TRBV27 and TRBJ1-1, with D unclear. Trimming removed 8 bases from V and 4 bases from J, with 14 bases in between. The CDR3 spans 13 residues. The germline CDR1 and CDR2 sequences are MNHEY and SMNVEV (reference sequence). The CDR3 loop is CASSSAGATEAFF. The CDR3 DNA follows: TGTGCCAGCTCGAGTGCAGGCGCCACTGAAGCTTTCTTT.

This chain uses TRBV6-5 with TRBJ2-1; perhaps TRBD1 as D (6 bases). CDR1 and CDR2 from the germline V gene are MNHEY and SVGAGI. Trimming removed 6 bases at V and 4 bases at J, with 10 bases between. CDR3 length equals 13 residues. Here the CDR3 reads CASRLDRYNEQFF. CDR3 nucleotides: TGTGCCAGCAGGCTAGACAGGTACAATGAGCAGTTCTTC.